This TCR beta chain was identified during a study of blood T cell repertoires in COVID-19. Overall study: The origin of the acute and convalescent COVID-19 samples was the United States, Italy and Spain. PBMCs, B-cell-depleted T cells, or T cells provided the cDNA or gDNA that made up the material.

In the original processing: Amplified reference gene primers provided the basis for estimating nucleated cell counts. Clones were read by immunoSEQ multiplex PCR, and TCRdb kept only the in-frame ones, dropping some. V, J and clone size reflect that table, while D and trimming were determined from the DNA. The top ten hold 25% to 40% of the sample, which has about 90,000 clones, around four fifths seen once. The CDR3 is made up of 17 amino acids. Germline V CDR1 and CDR2: SGHTS, YDEGEE. Trimming left V 4 bases short and J 1 base short, with 20 bases between. The genes are TRBV5-8 and TRBJ1-2, with a tentative D call TRBD1 (6 bases). The sequencing sample was made of peripheral blood. The receptor was isolated from a woman over 75 with active or convalescent COVID-19. CDR3 loop: CASSPTRGGGYNYGYTF. In nucleotides, the CDR3 is TGTGCCAGCAGCCCCACGAGGGGTGGGGGCTATAACTATGGCTACACCTTC.